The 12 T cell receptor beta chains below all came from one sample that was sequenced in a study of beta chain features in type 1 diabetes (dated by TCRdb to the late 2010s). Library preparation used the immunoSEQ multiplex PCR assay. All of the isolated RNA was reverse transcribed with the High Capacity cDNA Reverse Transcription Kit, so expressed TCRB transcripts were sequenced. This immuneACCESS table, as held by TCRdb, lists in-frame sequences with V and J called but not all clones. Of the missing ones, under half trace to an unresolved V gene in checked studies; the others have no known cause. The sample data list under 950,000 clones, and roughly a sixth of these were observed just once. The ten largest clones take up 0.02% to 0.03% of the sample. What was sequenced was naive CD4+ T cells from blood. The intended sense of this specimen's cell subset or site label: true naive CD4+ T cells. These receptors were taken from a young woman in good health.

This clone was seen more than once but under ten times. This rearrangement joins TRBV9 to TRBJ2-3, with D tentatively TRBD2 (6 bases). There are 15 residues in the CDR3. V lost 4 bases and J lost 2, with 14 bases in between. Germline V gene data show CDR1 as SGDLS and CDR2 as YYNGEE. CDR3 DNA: TGTGCCAGCAGCCCGGGACTTGCCGTCACAGATACGCAGTATTTT. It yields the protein CASSPGLAVTDTQYF.

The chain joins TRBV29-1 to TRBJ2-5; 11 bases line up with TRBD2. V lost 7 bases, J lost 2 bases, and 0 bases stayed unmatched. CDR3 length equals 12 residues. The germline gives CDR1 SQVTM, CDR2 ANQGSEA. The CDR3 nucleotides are TGCAGCGGGACTAGCGGGCAAGAGACCCAGTACTTC. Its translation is CSGTSGQETQYF.

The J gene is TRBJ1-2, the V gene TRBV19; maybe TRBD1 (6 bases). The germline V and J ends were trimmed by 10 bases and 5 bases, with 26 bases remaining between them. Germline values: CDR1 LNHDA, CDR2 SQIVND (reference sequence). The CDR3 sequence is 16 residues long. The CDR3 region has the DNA TGTGCCACGACACGGGGGACACATACAAAGCTTTATGGCTACACCTTC. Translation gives CATTRGTHTKLYGYTF. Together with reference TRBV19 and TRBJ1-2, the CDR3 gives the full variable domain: DGGITQSPKYLFRKEGQNVTLSCEQNLNHDAMYWYRQDPGQGLRLIYYSQIVNDFQKGDIAEGYSVSREKKESFPLTVTSAQKNPTAFYLCATTRGTHTKLYGYTFGSGTRLTVV.

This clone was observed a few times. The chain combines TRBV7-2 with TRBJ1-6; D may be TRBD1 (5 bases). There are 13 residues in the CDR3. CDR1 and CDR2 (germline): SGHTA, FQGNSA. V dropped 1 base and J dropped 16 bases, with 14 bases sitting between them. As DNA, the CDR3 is TGTGCCAGCAGCTTAGTGGGGCAGGGCTCACTCCACTTT. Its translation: CASSLVGQGSLHF.

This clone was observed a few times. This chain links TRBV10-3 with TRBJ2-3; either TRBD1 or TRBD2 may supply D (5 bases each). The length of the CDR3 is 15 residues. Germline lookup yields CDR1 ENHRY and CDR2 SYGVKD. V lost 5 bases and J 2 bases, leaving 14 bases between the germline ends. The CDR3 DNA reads TGTGCCATCAGTACACCCGGGACCCTCACAGATACGCAGTATTTT. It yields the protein CAISTPGTLTDTQYF.

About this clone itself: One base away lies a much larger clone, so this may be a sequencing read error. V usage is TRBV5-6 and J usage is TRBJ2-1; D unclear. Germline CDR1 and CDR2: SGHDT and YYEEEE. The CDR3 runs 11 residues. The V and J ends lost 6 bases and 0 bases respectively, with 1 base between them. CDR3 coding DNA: TGTGCCAGCACCTCCTACAATGAGCAGTTCTTC. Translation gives CASTSYNEQFF.

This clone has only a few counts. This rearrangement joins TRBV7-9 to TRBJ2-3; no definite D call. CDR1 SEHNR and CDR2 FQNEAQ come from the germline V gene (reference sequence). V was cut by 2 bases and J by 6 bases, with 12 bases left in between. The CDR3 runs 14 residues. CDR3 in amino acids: CASSLFSAVDTQYF. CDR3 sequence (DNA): TGTGCCAGCAGCTTATTCTCGGCGGTGGATACGCAGTATTTT.

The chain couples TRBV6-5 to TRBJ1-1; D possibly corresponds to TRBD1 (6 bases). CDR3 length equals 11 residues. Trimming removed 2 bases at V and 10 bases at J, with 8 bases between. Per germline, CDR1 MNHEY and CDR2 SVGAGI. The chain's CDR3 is CASSYKGGAFF. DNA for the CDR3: TGTGCCAGCAGTTACAAAGGGGGAGCTTTCTTT.

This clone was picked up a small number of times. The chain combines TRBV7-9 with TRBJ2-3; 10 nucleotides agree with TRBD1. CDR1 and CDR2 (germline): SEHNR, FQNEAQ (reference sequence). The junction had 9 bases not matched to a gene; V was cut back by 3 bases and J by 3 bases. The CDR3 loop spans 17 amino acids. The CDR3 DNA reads TGTGCCAGCAGCTTCACCCGGACAGGGGGTGGGACAGATACGCAGTATTTT. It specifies CASSFTRTGGGTDTQYF.

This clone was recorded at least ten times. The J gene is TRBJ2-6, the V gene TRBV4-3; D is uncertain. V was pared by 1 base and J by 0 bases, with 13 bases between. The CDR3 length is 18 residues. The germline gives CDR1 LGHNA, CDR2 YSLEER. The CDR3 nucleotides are TGCGCCAGCAGCCAAGTCCGGGTTACCCCCTCTGGGGCCAACGTCCTGACTTTC. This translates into CASSQVRVTPSGANVLTF.

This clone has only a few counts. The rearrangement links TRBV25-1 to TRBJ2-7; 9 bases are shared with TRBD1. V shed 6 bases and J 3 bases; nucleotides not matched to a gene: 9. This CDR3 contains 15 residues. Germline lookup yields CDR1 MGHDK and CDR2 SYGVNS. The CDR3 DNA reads TGTGCCAGCAGCCTACGACAGGGGGATTTCTACGAGCAGTACTTC. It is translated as CASSLRQGDFYEQYF.

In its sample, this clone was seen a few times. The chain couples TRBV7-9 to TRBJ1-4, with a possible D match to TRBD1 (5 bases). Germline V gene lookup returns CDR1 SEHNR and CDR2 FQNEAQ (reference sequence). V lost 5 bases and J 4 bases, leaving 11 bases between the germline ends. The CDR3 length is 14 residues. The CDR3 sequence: CASSLRDSNEKLFF. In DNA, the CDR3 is TGTGCCAGCAGCCTCCGTGACAGTAATGAAAAACTGTTTTTT.